This TCR beta chain was documented in a study of identical twins. Findings and caveats of the study: For zero-insertion analyses, partial confounding could come from invariant MAIT and iNKT cells.

This clonotype was counted a few times. As yet, its antigen is unknown. Germline lookup yields CDR1 MNHEY and CDR2 SVGAGI. The CDR3 runs 14 residues. The V gene lost 2 bases and the J gene lost 1 base, with 8 bases spanning the gap. MiXCR, applied by TCRdb to the 5' RACE reads, yields one record per CDR3 protein. The data show roughly 750,000 distinct CDR3 sequences, about 20% seen once. These same records also appear under a second study, on T cells expressing NK-cell markers.

Input material: PBMCs. The rearrangement links TRBV6-5 to TRBJ1-1, with D tentatively TRBD1 (5 bases). This sequence originates from a woman between 18 and 29 years old in good health. CDR3 loop: CASSYAGANTEAFF. CDR3 sequence (DNA): TGTGCCAGCAGTTACGCCGGGGCGAACACTGAAGCTTTCTTT.